The clone carrying this TCR beta chain was detected a few times. Its antigen remains unidentified. The PCR made use of 60 Vbeta and 13 Jbeta primers. Profiled with immunoSEQ multiplex PCR; TCRdb holds only in-frame clones, not every one. The sample yields about 190,000 clones, 82% seen once. The data were taken from a study of cytomegalovirus exposure and HLA in healthy donors. Findings and caveats of the study: Per a prior analysis, the majority of TCR beta V segments were productive roughly 90% or roughly 30% of the time.

The sequenced sample consisted of PBMCs. The receptor was isolated from a woman under 30 in good health and CMV-seronegative.

In DNA form, the CDR3 reads TGCGCCAGCAGCCAAGAAGTGAACAGGGTCGGTGAAGCTTTCTTT. It specifies CASSQEVNRVGEAFF. The genes are TRBV4-1 and TRBJ1-1, with D tentatively TRBD1 (6 bases). Germline CDR1 reads MGHRA; CDR2 reads YSYEKL. Trimming took 0 bases from V and 7 from J, leaving 15 bases between them. The CDR3 contains 15 residues.